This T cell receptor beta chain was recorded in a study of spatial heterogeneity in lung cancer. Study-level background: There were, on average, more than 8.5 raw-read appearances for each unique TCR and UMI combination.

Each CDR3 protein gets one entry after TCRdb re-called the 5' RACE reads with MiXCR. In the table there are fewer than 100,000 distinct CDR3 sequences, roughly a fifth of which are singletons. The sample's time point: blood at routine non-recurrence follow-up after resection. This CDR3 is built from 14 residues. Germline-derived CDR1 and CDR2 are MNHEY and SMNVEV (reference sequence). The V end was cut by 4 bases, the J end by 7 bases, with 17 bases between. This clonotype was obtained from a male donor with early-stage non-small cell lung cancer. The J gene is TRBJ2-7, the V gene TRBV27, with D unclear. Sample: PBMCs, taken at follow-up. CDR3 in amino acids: CASSSSRAPGEQYF. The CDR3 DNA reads TGTGCCAGCAGTTCCAGCCGGGCCCCAGGAGAGCAGTACTTC.